This T cell receptor (beta chain) is from a study of T-cell reconstitution after alpha-beta-depleted transplantation in children. Overall study results and limits: Most T-cell counts and diversity one year after the transplant came from T cells that were newly produced. Surviving recipient T cells and intrathymic progenitors accounted for some patients' high TCRbeta diversity at day 60.

This clonotype was detected ten times or more. Its cognate antigen is unknown. CDR1 is DFQATT, CDR2 SNEGSKA, per germline (reference sequence). This CDR3 has 18 residues. V was clipped by 5 bases and J by 0 bases; unmatched bases: 9. It was with unique molecular identifiers that the TCRbeta library was prepared. From the PCR reads, TCRdb called clonotypes with MiXCR, one entry per CDR3 protein. This sample has some 300,000 distinct CDR3 sequences, with 6.5% to 9% found just once. The sequence derives from a female patient aged 2 to 10 who had a stem cell transplant for Fanconi anemia, so the T cells may come from the graft donor. This specimen consisted of peripheral blood, obtained 360 days after TCRalphabeta/CD19-depleted stem cell transplant. The V gene is TRBV20-1, the J gene TRBJ2-5; 16 nucleotides agree with TRBD2. CDR3 loop: CSAPGTSGGARYQETQYF. CDR3 DNA: TGCAGTGCTCCCGGGACTAGCGGGGGGGCCCGGTACCAAGAGACCCAGTACTTC.